This T cell receptor (beta chain) was found in a study of regulatory T cells in long-lasting Graves disease (dated by TCRdb to the early 2020s). Looking at the study overall: Persistent Graves' disease was defined as antithyroid drug treatment for over 5 years with persistently positive TSH receptor autoantibodies. A total of about 35 samples underwent TCR sequencing: about 13 from persistent and around 20 from newly diagnosed Graves' disease patients. This study used TCR sequencing and RNA sequencing of peripheral blood to compare persistent Graves' disease patients against newly diagnosed Graves' disease patients. The study was registered as a clinical trial and conducted in China. Antithyroid drugs had been taken for roughly 10 years on average by persistent Graves' disease patients in the clinical cohort. Results and caveats for the whole study, not just this receptor: Persistent disease showed preferential use of TRBV28, TRBJ1-2 and TRBJ2-5, whereas newly diagnosed disease favored TRBV20-1 and TRBJ2-1. Only the TCR beta chain was sequenced and analyzed. As a limitation, the authors acknowledged that the small sample size may reduce accuracy. Lower TCR Shannon entropy and fewer highly expanded clones were observed in persistent Graves' disease patients than in newly diagnosed patients, which suggested clonal expansion. Only peripheral blood was studied, because thyroid tissue, the primary lesion, was inaccessible. Persistent patients shared more public clonotypes among themselves (2,741) than newly diagnosed patients did (over 950).

The sample holds a few counts of this clonotype. Its antigen remains unidentified. No per-base quality is available; no much larger clone lies one base away. The protocol used for the library was multiplex PCR. Reads for this sample came from an Illumina HiSeq 4000. CDR3 regions were amplified by Arm-PCR with iRepertoire HTBI primers to construct TCR beta libraries. Before sequencing, the PCR products went through gel purification. In the authors' own workflow: Gene usage analysis of CDR3 amino acid clonotypes used the 55 to 80 TRBV and fewer than 15 TRBJ segments found across samples. COPE and FqMerger were used to merge filtered high-quality paired reads into contigs. Contigs were aligned with BLAST to IMGT TRBV, TRBD and TRBJ reference genes, and CDR3 was defined per IMGT. Highly expanded clones were defined as clonotypes with a frequency above 0.1%. Shannon entropy was used to measure repertoire diversity, and the Gini coefficient was used to measure V-J evenness. Clonotypes shared by more than one individual were considered public. TCRdb handled the public reads itself, with Q25 trimming in fastp and clone calling in MiXCR, and kept productive beta chains. Each CDR3 protein gets just one entry, which takes the most common genes and DNA from the rows behind it. The V and J calls and clone size are TCRdb's, not the authors'. This sample has 310,000 or so distinct CDR3 sequences in its table, and under 25% of those were observed once. Approximately 60% of the sample is in the top ten clones.

Read against the paper, the sample's time point label means: persistent/refractory GD, antithyroid drugs over 5 years with positive TRAb. For both TCR sequencing and RNA sequencing, RNA was extracted from PBMCs using TRIzol. The diagnosis of Graves' disease was made according to American Thyroid Association guidelines. Patients for the study were recruited at an endocrinology department in Xi'an, China. From each patient, around 8.3 milliliters of peripheral blood was collected into an EDTA anticoagulant tube. Ficoll Paque Plus density gradient separation was used to isolate PBMCs, and no further T cell sorting was done. An Agilent 2100 Bioanalyzer and agarose gel were used to assess RNA quality, and a NanoDrop 2000 was used to measure RNA concentration. CDR1 LNHDA and CDR2 SQIVND are derived from the germline V gene (reference sequence). Reading from cysteine to phenylalanine, the CDR3 counts 14 amino acids. The CDR3 DNA has 42 bases and is translated from base 1. Relative to germline, V is 4 bases shorter and J is 8 bases shorter, with 14 bases between their ends.

This receptor chain uses TRBV19 and TRBJ1-4; no D segment can be confidently identified. The TCR sequence derives from a female donor with Graves disease. This material consisted of peripheral blood mononuclear cells (PBMCs), taken when the disease was refractory, from a patient treated with antithyroid drugs. The CDR3 protein sequence reads: CASSRNHGGEKLFF. The nucleotides read TGTGCCAGTAGTAGGAATCACGGTGGCGAAAAACTGTTTTTT.